This record looks at one TCR beta chain sequence and its context. Its antigen remains unknown. The data stem from a study of radiation and T cells in renal cell carcinoma. Here immunoSEQ multiplex PCR was the method, and the copy in TCRdb shows in-frame clones only, minus some. The repertoire holds some 64,000 clones, around 80% seen once, with roughly 6.8% in the top ten. Time point: blood 4 weeks post-SBRT, at nephrectomy. Treatment reported: 15 Gy SBRT to primary tumor, nephrectomy 4 weeks later. Nephrectomy followed 15 Gy stereotactic body radiation by 4 weeks. Findings and caveats of the study: In blood, top tumor clones expanded by 2 weeks, shrinking by 4.

This receptor was obtained from a man aged 60-69 years with renal cell carcinoma. Specimen: blood, collected from a patient whose treatment included radiotherapy and nephrectomy.

CDR3 in amino acids: CASTPTPLAKETQYF. For the CDR3, the DNA is TGTGCCAGCACCCCAACCCCACTAGCTAAAGAGACCCAGTACTTC. This chain joins TRBV9 and TRBJ2-5; a possible D gene is TRBD2 (6 bases). Trimming stripped 6 bases from V and 3 bases from J, with 18 bases between. The germline V gene has CDR1 SGDLS and CDR2 YYNGEE. This CDR3 has 15 residues.